A single sample gave rise to the 12 T cell receptor beta chains below, sequenced in a study of CD8 T cells in Susac syndrome (dated by TCRdb to 2018 to 2020). Library generation was performed with the immunoSEQ multiplex PCR assay. RNA was extracted using the RNeasy kit, and roughly 0.45 to 1 microgram was reverse transcribed with random hexamers. The public reads were reanalyzed by TCRdb: fastp trimming at Q25, MiXCR alignment, in-frame beta chains only. Rows with one shared CDR3 protein collapse into an entry with the most common genes and DNA. The sample table shows approximately 170,000 distinct CDR3 sequences, and approximately 90% are seen once. Of the sample, approximately 0.082% falls within the top ten clones. Sequences were obtained from CD4+ T cells from PBMCs. The receptor set was obtained from a human donor in good health.

V usage is TRBV13 and J usage is TRBJ2-5, with D possibly being TRBD2 (5 bases). The CDR3 covers 14 residues. Deletions cut 4 bases from V and 5 bases from J, with 14 bases between. CDR1 is PRHDT, CDR2 FYEKMQ, per germline (reference sequence). This CDR3 reads CASSSIASGETQYF. The CDR3 DNA is TGTGCCAGCAGCTCTATAGCGTCTGGGGAGACCCAGTACTTC.

The genes are TRBV30 and TRBJ2-1; 9 nucleotides line up with TRBD1. The J segment lost 4 bases and the V segment lost 5 bases, leaving 15 bases of the junction unmatched. CDR1 is GTSNPN and CDR2 is SVGIG in the germline V gene (reference sequence). The CDR3 is made up of 17 amino acids. Here the CDR3 reads CAWDPGRTGGLYNEQFF. In DNA form, the CDR3 reads TGTGCCTGGGATCCAGGGAGAACAGGGGGCCTTTACAATGAGCAGTTCTTC.

This clonotype was detected a few times. V usage is TRBV19 and J usage is TRBJ1-5, with D possibly TRBD1 on 6 matching bases. Per the germline V gene, CDR1 is LNHDA and CDR2 is SQIVND (reference sequence). CDR3 size: 13 residues. V dropped 6 bases and J dropped 6 bases, with 12 bases sitting between them. This chain's CDR3 is CASRKTGTQPQHF. As DNA, the CDR3 is TGTGCCAGTAGAAAAACAGGGACTCAGCCCCAGCATTTT.

The CDR3 loop reads CASSVTFLGLSPPDTQYF. The CDR3 nucleotides are TGTGCCAGCAGTGTCACCTTCCTCGGACTGAGCCCTCCGGATACGCAGTATTTT. V gene TRBV12-3 or TRBV12-4 combines with J gene TRBJ2-3, with D tentatively TRBD2 (5 bases). V gave up 5 bases and J gave up 6 bases, with 27 bases separating them. The CDR3 loop spans 18 amino acids.

The chain employs TRBV2 and TRBJ2-4, with D possibly being TRBD1 (5 bases). Germline loops: CDR1 SNHLY, CDR2 FYNNEI. V lost 4 bases and J 0 bases, leaving 7 bases between the germline ends. CDR3 size: 14 residues. The CDR3 nucleotides read TGTGCCAGCAGTGGACAGCTAGCCAAAAACATTCAGTACTTC. It is translated as CASSGQLAKNIQYF.

The chain is built from TRBV19 and TRBJ2-2, with 7 bases fitting TRBD2. J lost 4 bases, V lost 5 bases, and 22 bases had no gene match. CDR1 and CDR2 (germline): LNHDA, SQIVND (reference sequence). The CDR3 length is 20 residues. The CDR3 loop reads CASSYTGVFFNGRSTGELFF. CDR3 nucleotide sequence: TGTGCCAGTAGTTACACAGGAGTATTCTTTAACGGGAGGAGCACCGGGGAGCTGTTTTTT.

J is TRBJ2-1 and V is TRBV5-8; D call uncertain. Germline-derived CDR1 and CDR2 are SGHTS and YDEGEE. Trimming shortened V by 0 bases and J by 7 bases, and 11 bases separated the two germline ends. CDR3 length: 14 amino acids. DNA for the CDR3: TGTGCCAGCAGCTTGGTGTCAGTGGCGAATGAGCAGTTCTTC. Protein product: CASSLVSVANEQFF.

This clonotype was counted a single time. V usage is TRBV7-8 and J usage is TRBJ1-4; TRBD1 might be the D (5 bases). The germline V and J ends were trimmed by 5 bases and 0 bases, with 10 bases remaining between them. The germline V gene encodes CDR1 SGHVS and CDR2 FQNEAQ. The CDR3 has 15 amino acids. The CDR3 protein is CASSTGTATNEKLFF. The CDR3 coding sequence is TGTGCCAGCAGCACCGGGACTGCAACTAATGAAAAACTGTTTTTT.

The chain uses TRBV6-2 or TRBV6-3 and TRBJ2-7; the D call may be TRBD1 or TRBD2 (5 bases each). Germline V gene data show CDR1 as MNHEY and CDR2 as SVGEGT. This CDR3 contains 15 residues. The V and J ends lost 6 bases and 2 bases respectively, with 17 bases between them. This CDR3 is CASSSPGRWTYEQYF. The CDR3 bases are TGTGCCAGCAGCTCCCCGGGGCGATGGACCTACGAGCAGTACTTC.

This clonotype was observed a single time. The rearrangement uses TRBV30 and TRBJ1-2, with 9 bases identical to TRBD1. The CDR3 contains 12 residues. Germline CDR1 reads GTSNPN; CDR2 reads SVGIG (reference sequence). Losses at the gene ends were 4 bases for V and 5 bases for J; bases not matched to a gene: 2. The CDR3 DNA sequence: TGTGCCTGGACTGGGACAGGGTATGGCTACACCTTC. Protein: CAWTGTGYGYTF.

V is TRBV20-1 and J is TRBJ2-3, with 10 nucleotides matching TRBD2. This CDR3 region has 16 residues. Looked up from germline, CDR1 is DFQATT and CDR2 is SNEGSKA (reference sequence). Trimming took 2 bases from V and 0 from J; bases not matched to a gene: 5. The CDR3 here is CSARTRTSGSTDTQYF. The CDR3 region has the DNA TGCAGTGCTAGAACCCGGACTAGCGGTAGCACAGATACGCAGTATTTT.

This chain uses TRBV7-3 with TRBJ1-5; D call uncertain. CDR1 and CDR2 (germline): SGHTA, FQGTGA. Trimming removed 4 bases from V and 6 bases from J, with 10 bases in between. The CDR3 consists of 13 residues. CDR3 region: CASSSDLGQPQHF. DNA of the CDR3: TGTGCCAGCAGCTCCGACTTGGGTCAGCCCCAGCATTTT.